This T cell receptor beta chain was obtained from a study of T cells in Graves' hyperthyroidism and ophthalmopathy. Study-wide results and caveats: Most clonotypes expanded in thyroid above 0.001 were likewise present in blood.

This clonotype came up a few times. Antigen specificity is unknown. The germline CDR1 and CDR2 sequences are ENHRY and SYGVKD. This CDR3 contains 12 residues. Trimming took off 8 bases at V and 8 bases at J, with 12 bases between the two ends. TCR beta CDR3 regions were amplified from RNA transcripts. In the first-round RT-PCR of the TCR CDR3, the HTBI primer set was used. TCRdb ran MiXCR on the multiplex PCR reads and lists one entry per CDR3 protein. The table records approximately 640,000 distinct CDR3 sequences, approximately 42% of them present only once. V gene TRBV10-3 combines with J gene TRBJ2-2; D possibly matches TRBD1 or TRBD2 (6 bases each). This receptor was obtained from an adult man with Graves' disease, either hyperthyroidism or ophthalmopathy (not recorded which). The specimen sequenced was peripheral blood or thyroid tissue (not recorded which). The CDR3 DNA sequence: TGTGCCATCGGGGGGACAAGTGGGGAGCTGTTTTTT. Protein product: CAIGGTSGELFF.